What follows is one T cell receptor beta chain and its context. No cognate antigen has been identified for it. Per-base quality was not reported, and no clone a single base away is much larger than it. TCRdb shows the sequencer as Illumina HiSeq 1500. TCRdb reworked the public reads: Q25 trimming with fastp, MiXCR clone assembly, productive beta chains retained. A single entry per CDR3 protein holds the most common genes and DNA from its merged rows. The sample contains some 400,000 distinct CDR3 sequences, around a sixth of them found a single time. The ten largest clones represent 8.7% of the sample. This sample was taken from a study of T cell repertoires in cytomegalovirus infection (dated by TCRdb to about 2019). Turning to the overall study: Donor HLA type was relevant to the analysis, because carriage of CMV infection together with the matching HLA type was indicated by public TCR beta signatures.

On the study overall, not on this receptor specifically: Carriers of CMV infection plus the relevant HLA type were discriminated by the cumulative frequency of public TCR beta family members in the study cohort and in an independent roughly 370-donor cohort. The ex vivo response was dominated by HLA-C-restricted CMV-specific TCR beta clonotypes, and the single most frequent clonotype in two of eight donors was supplied by these HLA-C-restricted clonotypes.

The receptor comes from a human donor in good health (CMV status not recorded). Some clones in this sample may be carry-over from other donors' samples. Sequenced material: PBMCs.

The DNA sequence is as follows: TGTGCCAGCAGCTTAGTAGGAGCAGTGACGCAGTATTTT. Its translation is CASSLVGAVTQYF. The chain employs TRBV7-2 and TRBJ2-3; no D gene is confidently identified. Trimming removed 1 base from V and 9 bases from J, leaving 11 bases between the germline ends. The germline V gene sets CDR1 to SGHTA and CDR2 to FQGNSA. The CDR3 goes from the cysteine to the phenylalanine over 13 residues. Here the CDR3 DNA is all that survives: 39 bases in frame from base 1.